This T cell receptor beta chain emerged from a study of T cell responses to AZD1222 COVID-19 vaccine. Regarding the study as a whole: After two AZD1222 doses, spike-specific TCR breadth and depth rose versus day 0. Baseline seropositives among AZD1222 recipients totaled only six or seven. With dominance at 160-218 and 743-854, vaccine-associated CD4 TCRs spanned spike.

There are 14 residues in the CDR3. The V segment lost 5 bases and the J segment 11 bases; nucleotides outside the gene matches: 15. Germline assignment: CDR1 SGHKS and CDR2 YYEKEE (reference sequence). This clone appeared once. What it recognizes is unknown. Data came from immunoSEQ multiplex PCR; TCRdb stores just in-frame clones and leaves some out. Seen here are 100,000 to 150,000 clones, 88% observed once, and the top ten hold about 19%. The sample was peripheral blood, taken on day 0 of MenACWY control vaccination. The V and J genes are TRBV5-5 and TRBJ2-7, with 8 bases matching TRBD2. The sequence derives from an adult in good health. The CDR3 spells CASRVRRGAEMEYF. DNA for the CDR3: TGTGCCAGCAGGGTAAGGCGGGGGGCGGAAATGGAGTACTTC.